This entry concerns a single T cell receptor (beta chain). Method: immunoSEQ multiplex PCR; TCRdb's copy keeps in-frame clones and lacks some. The sample holds some 150,000 clones, more than 85% seen once. These data come from a study of T cell responses to AZD1222 COVID-19 vaccine. Germline trimming cut 4 bases from V and 4 bases from J; bases unmatched to any gene: 5. The CDR3 has 15 amino acids. CDR1 and CDR2 (germline): LGHNA, YNFKEQ. The V call is TRBV4-2, the J call TRBJ1-5; TRBD1 matches 9 bases. This specimen consisted of peripheral blood, obtained on day 0 of MenACWY control vaccination. The sequence came from an adult in good health. The CDR3 is CASSRDRASNQPQHF. The CDR3 DNA follows: TGTGCCAGCAGCCGGGACAGGGCATCGAATCAGCCCCAGCATTTT.